The present T cell receptor (beta chain) was sequenced within a study of T-cell memory formation after mild COVID-19. Looking at the study overall: Largely donor-specific sequence clusters came from two donors. Study-wide findings and caveats: CD4+ bias marked clones expanding day 15 to 37, unlike balanced contracting clones. In second-wave clones peaking day 37, SARS-CoV-2 specificity remained unconfirmed.

This CDR3 is 14 amino acids long. In germline, CDR1 is LNHNV, CDR2 YYDKDF (reference sequence). V shed 1 base and J shed 1 base, with 7 bases lying between them. 5'RACE with constant-segment primers built TCRalpha and TCRbeta cDNA libraries with UMIs. TCRdb recomputed calls from the 5' RACE reads with MiXCR, one row per CDR3 protein. Among some 150,000 distinct CDR3 sequences listed, 6% were seen once. This clonotype was detected many times. Its specificity is not known. This TCR was recovered from an adult woman who had mild COVID-19 (a few samples of this study predate the infection). Cell type and time point are not known. Sequenced: PBMCs or a T cell subset sorted from them (not recorded which). The chain uses TRBV15 and TRBJ1-1; D remains ambiguous. The CDR3 bases are TGTGCCACCAGCAGAGTCCGGTCGAACACTGAAGCTTTCTTT. Translating it yields CATSRVRSNTEAFF. The complete variable domain, with remaining parts taken from reference TRBV15 and TRBJ1-1, reads DAMVIQNPRYQVTQFGKPVTLSCSQTLNHNVMYWYQQKSSQAPKLLFHYYDKDFNNEADTPDNFQSRRPNTSFCFLDIRSPGLGDTAMYLCATSRVRSNTEAFFGQGTRLTVV.